Described below is a single TCR beta chain sequence and its context. Its antigen is unknown. No much larger clonotype is one base removed from it; base qualities were not supplied. The data stem from a study of blood T cells in healthy people across ages (dated by TCRdb to between 2014 and 2017). In terms of the full investigation: In model experiments, template switching captured about one uniquely barcoded TCR beta cDNA molecule for every two T cells. To track age-related changes in TCR beta repertoire diversity, the study relied on deep sequencing normalized with unique cDNA molecular identifiers. Donors were grouped into four age groups: young (average approximately 15 years), middle-aged (roughly 38), aged (62) and long-lived (82). Donors of different ages were randomly distributed across sequencing lanes to avoid experimental bias. The study analyzed two additional independent replicas of 1 million unique cDNA reads from the same blood draw for two donors, one aged 18 to 30 and one aged 80 or older.

The approximately 39 donors, aged about 6 to 90 years, were systemically healthy Caucasian individuals from Russia. Approximately 10 milliliters of peripheral blood were collected from each donor into EDTA-treated Vacutainer tubes. Ficoll-Paque density-gradient centrifugation was used to isolate PBMCs, with at least 6.5 million obtained per sample. Total RNA was extracted from PBMCs with Trizol reagent, with at least 5.5 micrograms obtained per sample. For every donor, flow cytometry on a PBMC aliquot measured the percentage of naive CD45RAhigh/CD27high T cells. Summary of the overall study and its limitations: Because profiling used bulk unsorted PBMCs, naive and antigen-experienced compartments could not be compared conclusively. Donor CMV infection status was unknown, potentially confounding age-related changes in expanded clonotypes. A strong correlation was found between observed TCR beta diversity and the percentage of naive T cells measured by flow cytometry. Compared with the aged group, the long-lived group had more naive CD4+ T cells, fewer expanded clones and increased TCR diversity, a pattern suggesting age selection. As age increased, observed TCR beta diversity per million T cells dropped in a roughly linear way, and a significant reduction was already evident by age 40. Estimates of total diversity based on one million sequenced T cells were regarded as lower bounds and as underestimates.

CDR1 and CDR2 were assigned from the germline V gene (reference sequence) as LNHDA and SQIVND. CDR3 length: 13 amino acids, cysteine to phenylalanine. Of the read, only the CDR3 DNA is kept; its 39 bases are in frame from base 1. The method behind the library was 5' RACE. Sequencing was carried out with an Illumina HiSeq 2500. A second PCR of roughly 6 to 12 cycles was performed with a sample-barcoded 5' primer and a J-beta primer mix. Each TCR beta cDNA molecule received a unique molecular identifier from a template-switch 5' adaptor carrying 12 random nucleotides. Each sample yielded at least 3 million CDR3-containing paired-end reads. All of the RNA was converted into first-strand cDNA using the Mint cDNA synthesis kit, with a TRBC-specific oligonucleotide serving as the primer. Following uracil-DNA glycosylase treatment, a first 18-cycle PCR with universal primers M1SS and BC2_uni_R was performed on all cDNA. Regarding the original processing steps: Normalization of each sample was performed by random selection of 1 million high-quality reads, each carrying a distinct molecular identifier. Instead of being binned into consensus sequences, reads with shared molecular identifiers were discarded. MiTCR, with a Q25 quality threshold and the strictest error-elimination algorithm, was used for CDR3 identification, clonotype clustering and error correction. A nonparametric unseen species model with Euler transformation was used to estimate a lower bound on total TCR beta diversity. In TCRdb, the public reads were trimmed at Q25 with fastp and aligned with MiXCR, with productive beta chains retained. CDR3 protein duplicates are merged, each entry listing the most common genes and DNA. The V and J calls come from TCRdb's annotation, not from the publication. In all, the sample holds 380,000 or so distinct CDR3 sequences, and approximately 51% of those were seen once. 51% of the sample is in the top ten clones.

The chain uses TRBV19 and TRBJ2-5; confidence is insufficient to name the D gene. The J call may be in error: the DNA end matches TRBJ2-7 better. This sequence was found in a man aged 55 to 70 in good health. The sequenced sample consisted of blood. The DNA is as follows: TGTGCCAGTAGGAAGTCCCCAACCTACGAGCAGTACTTC. Translated, it reads CASRKSPTYEQYF.